This TCR beta chain came from a study of immune heterogeneity within non-small cell lung tumors listed by TCRdb under 2018. General notes on the study: By histology, several squamous cell carcinomas, around ten non-squamous carcinomas and 1 tumor not otherwise specified were included. To examine intratumoral immune heterogeneity, the study used whole-exome sequencing, RNA-seq and TCR beta repertoire sequencing on multiple spatially distinct regions of each NSCLC tumor. For mutant peptides 8 to 11 amino acids long, netMHCpan-3.0 predicted neoantigen binding to the HLA alleles of each patient. TCR repertoire analysis included under 65 tumor loci from around 15 patients, whereas transcriptome data included only 44 loci from roughly 12 patients. Study-wide findings and limitations: A statistically significant but moderate positive correlation (R roughly 0.33) was observed between local T-cell repertoire clonality and local tumor mutational burden. Within a given patient, the same dominant CDR3B clonotypes showed up repeatedly across loci, although different tumor locations also carried unique high-frequency clones. High-frequency TCR beta clonotypes were largely distinct between individual patients.

The TCR template was genomic DNA extracted from bulk tumor tissue, and roughly 600 ng of gDNA was amplified for each sample. Multiple biopsies per primary tumor were taken during surgery, spaced as far apart as possible within the tumor mass. The study cohort was described as untreated, and the patients were newly diagnosed NSCLC cases having curative surgery. The donors were roughly 15 patients with newly diagnosed non-small cell lung cancer who were having surgery with curative intent. The resected tumor masses were reviewed by two independent pathologists. Sequencing was performed only on DNA and RNA samples of high quality. This clonotype is classified as medium-sized (0.01 to 0.1%). Its antigen target is currently unknown. Per-nucleotide qualities are absent, and no much larger clonotype sits a single base away. Trimming removed 1 base from V and 0 bases from J, leaving 7 bases between the germline ends. The CDR1 and CDR2 encoded by the germline V gene (reference sequence) are LNHNV and YYDKDF. From its cysteine to its phenylalanine, the CDR3 spans 15 amino acids. The sequence is cut down to CDR3 DNA, 45 bases in frame from base 1.

The TCR beta CDR3 region was amplified with a multiplex PCR system whose first round of around 11 cycles used 32 V-gene forward primers and 13 J-gene reverse primers. First-round PCR used a QIAGEN Multiplex PCR Kit, and primer sequences were filed in Chinese patent CN105087789A. In a second PCR round, Illumina universal primers were added with the Phusion High-Fidelity PCR Kit. Sequencing of the TCR libraries was done on the Illumina HiSeq X Ten platform in paired-end mode with a 151 bp read length. The study's own analysis went as follows. Reads lacking multiplex PCR primers were removed with Cutadapt, read pairs were merged with PEAR, and CDR3 regions were called with MiXCR default settings. Repertoire diversity was assessed by Shannon entropy, and clonality was calculated as one minus the Shannon entropy divided by the ln of the count of productive unique sequences. A clonotype counted as a dominant or high-frequency T-cell clone when its frequency was 0.5% or higher. Clones were called with MiXCR by TCRdb after fastp trimmed the public reads at Q25, and only in-frame beta chains were retained. For every CDR3 protein sequence, its rows merge into one entry that carries the most common genes and DNA. TCRdb assigned the V and J calls; the authors' analysis was not used. Within this sample are roughly 9,800 distinct CDR3 sequences, with roughly a third of them counted one time only. Jointly, the top ten make up about 11% of the sample.

The rearrangement joined TRBV15 to TRBJ1-5; the D gene remains uncertain. The sample comprised lung tumor tissue. The clonotype comes from a man between 60 and 75 years old with non-small cell lung cancer. The DNA is as follows: TGTGCCACCAGCAGAGGACCTGATAGCAATCAGCCCCAGCATTTT. It specifies CATSRGPDSNQPQHF.